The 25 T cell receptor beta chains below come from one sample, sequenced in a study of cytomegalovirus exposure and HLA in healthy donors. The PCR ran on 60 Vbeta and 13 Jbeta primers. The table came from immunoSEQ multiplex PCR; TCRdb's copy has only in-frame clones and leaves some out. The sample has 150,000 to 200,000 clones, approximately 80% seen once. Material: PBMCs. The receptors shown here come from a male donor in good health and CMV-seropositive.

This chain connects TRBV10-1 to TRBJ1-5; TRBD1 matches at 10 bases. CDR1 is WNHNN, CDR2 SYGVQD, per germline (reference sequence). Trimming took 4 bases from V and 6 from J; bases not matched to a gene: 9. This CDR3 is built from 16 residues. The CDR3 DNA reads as TGCGCCAGCAGTGGTAAGACAGGGGGCGGTGGTCAGCCCCAGCATTTT. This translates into CASSGKTGGGGQPQHF.

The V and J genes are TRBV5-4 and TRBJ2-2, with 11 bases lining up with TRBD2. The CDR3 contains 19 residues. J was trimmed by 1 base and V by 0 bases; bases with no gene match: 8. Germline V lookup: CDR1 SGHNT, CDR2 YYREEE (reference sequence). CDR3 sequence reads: CASSLELAGVGGNTGELFF. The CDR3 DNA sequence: TGTGCCAGCAGCTTGGAACTAGCGGGAGTAGGGGGGAACACCGGGGAGCTGTTTTTT.

The CDR3 DNA follows: TGTGCCAGCAGTTTGGCGGCCGCGACAGGGTTGGGAAACACCATATATTTT. Its translation is CASSLAAATGLGNTIYF. V usage is TRBV28 and J usage is TRBJ1-3, with 7 nucleotides matching TRBD1. In germline, CDR1 is MDHEN, CDR2 SYDVKM. The CDR3 has 17 residues. Losses at the gene ends were 3 bases for V and 4 bases for J; bases not matched to a gene: 12.

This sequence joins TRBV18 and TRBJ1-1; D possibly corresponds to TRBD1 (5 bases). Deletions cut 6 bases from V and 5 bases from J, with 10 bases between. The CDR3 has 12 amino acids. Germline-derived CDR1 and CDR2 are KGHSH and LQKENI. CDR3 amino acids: CASSLRQTEAFF. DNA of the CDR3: TGTGCCAGCTCGCTTCGACAGACTGAAGCTTTCTTT.

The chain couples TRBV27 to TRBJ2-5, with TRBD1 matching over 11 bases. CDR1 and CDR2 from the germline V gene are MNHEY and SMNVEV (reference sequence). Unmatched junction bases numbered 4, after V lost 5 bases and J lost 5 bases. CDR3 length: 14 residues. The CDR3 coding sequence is TGTGCCAGCAGTCGGGACAGGGGGTTGGAGACCCAGTACTTC. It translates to CASSRDRGLETQYF.

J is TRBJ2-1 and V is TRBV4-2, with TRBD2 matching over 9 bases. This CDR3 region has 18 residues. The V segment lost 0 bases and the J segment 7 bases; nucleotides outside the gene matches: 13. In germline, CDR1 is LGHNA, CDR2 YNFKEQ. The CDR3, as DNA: TGTGCCAGCAGCCAAGATCCAAGGGGCGGGAGGGCCAAGAATGAGCAGTTCTTC. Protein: CASSQDPRGGRAKNEQFF.

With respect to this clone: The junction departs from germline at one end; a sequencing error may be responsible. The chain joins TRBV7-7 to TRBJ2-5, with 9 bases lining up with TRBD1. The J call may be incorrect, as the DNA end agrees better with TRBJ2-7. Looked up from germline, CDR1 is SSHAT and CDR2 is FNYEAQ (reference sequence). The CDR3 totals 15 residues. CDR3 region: CASSLRTGVTYEQYF. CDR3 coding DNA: TGTGCTAGCAGCCTCCGGACAGGGGTCACCTACGAGCAGTACTTC.

The CDR3 bases are TGTGCCAGCAGCATCGGGACAGAGACAGATACGCAGTATTTT. Encoded protein: CASSIGTETDTQYF. This chain uses TRBV5-6 with TRBJ2-3; 7 nucleotides match TRBD1. This CDR3 has 14 amino acids. V shed 4 bases, J shed 3 bases, and the junction held 5 bases outside the gene matches. Per germline, CDR1 SGHDT and CDR2 YYEEEE.

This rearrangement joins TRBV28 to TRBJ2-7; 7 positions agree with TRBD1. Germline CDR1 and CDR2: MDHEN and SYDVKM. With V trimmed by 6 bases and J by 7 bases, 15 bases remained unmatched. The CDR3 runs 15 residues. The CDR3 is CASSPGTAELEEQYF. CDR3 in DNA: TGTGCCAGCAGCCCCGGGACAGCAGAGCTTGAGGAGCAGTACTTC.

The CDR3 is CASRIVVGQGEDGYTF. For the CDR3, the DNA is TGTGCCAGCAGAATAGTGGTGGGACAGGGGGAAGATGGCTACACCTTC. The genes are TRBV2 and TRBJ1-2, with 11 positions matching TRBD1. V shed 6 bases and J 6 bases; nucleotides not matched to a gene: 12. The CDR3 is 16 residues long. CDR1 is SNHLY, CDR2 FYNNEI, per germline.

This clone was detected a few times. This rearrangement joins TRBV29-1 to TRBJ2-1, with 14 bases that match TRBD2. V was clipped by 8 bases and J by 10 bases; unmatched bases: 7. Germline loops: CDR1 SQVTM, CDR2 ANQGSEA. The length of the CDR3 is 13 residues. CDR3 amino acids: CSKTSGRAREQFF. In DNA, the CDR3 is TGCAGCAAGACTAGCGGGAGGGCCCGGGAGCAGTTCTTC.

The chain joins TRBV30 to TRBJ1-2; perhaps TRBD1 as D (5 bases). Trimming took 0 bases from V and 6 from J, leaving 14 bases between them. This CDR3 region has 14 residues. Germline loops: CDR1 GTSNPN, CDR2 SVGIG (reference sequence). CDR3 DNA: TGTGCCTGGAGTGTCGGGGGGGGTGGGAATGGCTACACCTTC. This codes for CAWSVGGGGNGYTF.

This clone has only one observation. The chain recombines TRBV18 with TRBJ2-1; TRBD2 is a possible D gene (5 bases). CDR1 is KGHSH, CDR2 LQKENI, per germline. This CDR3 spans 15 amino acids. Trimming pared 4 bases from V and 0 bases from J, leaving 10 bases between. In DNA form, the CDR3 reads TGTGCCAGCTCACAGAGCGGAAACTCCTACAATGAGCAGTTCTTC. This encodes CASSQSGNSYNEQFF.

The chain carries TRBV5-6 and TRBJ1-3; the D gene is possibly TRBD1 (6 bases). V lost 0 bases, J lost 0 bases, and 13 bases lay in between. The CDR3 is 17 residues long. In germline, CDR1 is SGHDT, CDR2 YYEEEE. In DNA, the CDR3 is TGTGCCAGCAGCTTGGGGATACAGGGCCTCTCTGGAAACACCATATATTTT. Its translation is CASSLGIQGLSGNTIYF.

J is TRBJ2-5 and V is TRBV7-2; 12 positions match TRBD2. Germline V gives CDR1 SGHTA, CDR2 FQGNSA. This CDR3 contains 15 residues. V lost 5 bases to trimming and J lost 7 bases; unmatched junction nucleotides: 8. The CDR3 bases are TGTGCCAGCAGCATAAGACTAGCGGGAGAGGGGACCCAGTACTTC. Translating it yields CASSIRLAGEGTQYF.

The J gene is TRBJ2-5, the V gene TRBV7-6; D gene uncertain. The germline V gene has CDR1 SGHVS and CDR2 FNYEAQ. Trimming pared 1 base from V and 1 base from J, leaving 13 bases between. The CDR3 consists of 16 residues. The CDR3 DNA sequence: TGTGCCAGCAGCTTAGTGGTTTTTCAGGCCCAAGAGACCCAGTACTTC. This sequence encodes CASSLVVFQAQETQYF.

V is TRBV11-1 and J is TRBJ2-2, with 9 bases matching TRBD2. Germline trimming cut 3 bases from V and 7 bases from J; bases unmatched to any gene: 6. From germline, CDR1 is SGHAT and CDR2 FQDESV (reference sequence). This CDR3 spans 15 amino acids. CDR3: CASSLRTSVSGELFF. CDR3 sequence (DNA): TGTGCCAGCAGCTTGAGGACTAGCGTAAGCGGGGAGCTGTTTTTT. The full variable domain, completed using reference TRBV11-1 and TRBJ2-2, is EAEVAQSPRYKITEKSQAVAFWCDPISGHATLYWYRQILGQGPELLVQFQDESVVDDSQLPKDRFSAERLKGVDSTLKIQPAELGDSAMYLCASSLRTSVSGELFFGEGSRLTVL.

The CDR3 sequence is CASSIVPGQGGPYEQYF. CDR3 nucleotides: TGTGCCAGTAGTATAGTCCCTGGACAGGGGGGGCCCTACGAGCAGTACTTC. V is TRBV19 and J is TRBJ2-7; 10 bases are shared with TRBD1. This CDR3 has 17 residues. V dropped 1 base and J dropped 2; count of bases not matched to a gene: 8. Germline CDR1 reads LNHDA; CDR2 reads SQIVND (reference sequence).

In nucleotides, the CDR3 is TGTGCCACCAGTTCTACCAGGATCCTGGTGGCGGATACGCAGTATTTT. Protein sequence: CATSSTRILVADTQYF. V usage is TRBV15 and J usage is TRBJ2-3; D remains ambiguous. This CDR3 is 16 amino acids long. The V gene's germline CDR1 is LNHNV and CDR2 YYDKDF (reference sequence). Trimming cost V 6 bases and J 6 bases, with 22 bases left between them. Combining the CDR3 with reference TRBV15 and TRBJ2-3 gives the whole variable domain DAMVIQNPRYQVTQFGKPVTLSCSQTLNHNVMYWYQQKSSQAPKLLFHYYDKDFNNEADTPDNFQSRRPNTSFCFLDIRSPGLGDTAMYLCATSSTRILVADTQYFGPGTRLTVL.

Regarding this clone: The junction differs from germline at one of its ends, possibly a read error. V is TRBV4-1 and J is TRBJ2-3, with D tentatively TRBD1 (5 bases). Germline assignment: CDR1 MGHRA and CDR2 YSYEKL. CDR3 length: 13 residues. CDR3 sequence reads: CASNQDGQGTQYF. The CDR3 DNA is TGCGCCAGCAACCAAGACGGGCAGGGAACGCAGTATTTT.

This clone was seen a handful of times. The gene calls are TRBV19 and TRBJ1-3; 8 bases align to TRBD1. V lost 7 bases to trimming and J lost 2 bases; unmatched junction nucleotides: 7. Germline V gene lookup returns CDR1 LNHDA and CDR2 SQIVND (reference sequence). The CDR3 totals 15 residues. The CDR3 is CASTLTGATGNTIYF. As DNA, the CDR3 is TGTGCCAGTACCCTGACAGGGGCTACTGGAAACACCATATATTTT. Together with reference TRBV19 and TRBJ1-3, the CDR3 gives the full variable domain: DGGITQSPKYLFRKEGQNVTLSCEQNLNHDAMYWYRQDPGQGLRLIYYSQIVNDFQKGDIAEGYSVSREKKESFPLTVTSAQKNPTAFYLCASTLTGATGNTIYFGEGSWLTVV.

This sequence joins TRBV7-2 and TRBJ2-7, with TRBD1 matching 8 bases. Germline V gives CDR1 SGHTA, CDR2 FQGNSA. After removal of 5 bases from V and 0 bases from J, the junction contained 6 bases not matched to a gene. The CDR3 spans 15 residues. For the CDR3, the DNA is TGTGCCAGCAGCCCCACAGGGGGTAGCTCCTACGAGCAGTACTTC. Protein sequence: CASSPTGGSSYEQYF.

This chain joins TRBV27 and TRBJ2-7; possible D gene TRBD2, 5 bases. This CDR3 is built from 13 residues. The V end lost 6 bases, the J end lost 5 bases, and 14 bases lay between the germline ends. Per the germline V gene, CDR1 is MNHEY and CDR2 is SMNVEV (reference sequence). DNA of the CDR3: TGTGCCAGCAGCCCCGGGATTTCCCACGAGCAGTACTTC. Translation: CASSPGISHEQYF.

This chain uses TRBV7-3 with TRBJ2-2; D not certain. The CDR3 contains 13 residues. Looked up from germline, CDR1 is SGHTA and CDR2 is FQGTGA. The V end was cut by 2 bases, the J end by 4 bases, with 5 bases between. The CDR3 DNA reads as TGTGCCAGCAGCTTATACGGCACCGGGGAGCTGTTTTTT. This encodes CASSLYGTGELFF.

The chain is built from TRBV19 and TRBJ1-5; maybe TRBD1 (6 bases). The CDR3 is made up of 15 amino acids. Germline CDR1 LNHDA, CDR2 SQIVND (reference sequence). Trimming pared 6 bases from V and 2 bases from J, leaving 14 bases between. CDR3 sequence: CASRTTGKGNQPQHF. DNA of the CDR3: TGTGCCAGTAGGACCACAGGGAAGGGCAATCAGCCCCAGCATTTT.